This paragraph reports one TCR beta chain. Its antigen is undetermined. This sample stems from a study of PD-1 blockade in classical Hodgkin lymphoma. No patient escaped relapse after autologous stem cell transplantation, and brentuximab vedotin exposure varied. Here immunoSEQ multiplex PCR was the method, and the copy in TCRdb shows in-frame clones only, minus some. The data contain approximately 60,000 clones, roughly nine tenths of them singletons. The study, taken as a whole, reports: Complete responders' baseline diversity resembled that of newly diagnosed patients. Relapsed/refractory patients reportedly had the lowest baseline TCR diversity, below newly diagnosed patients, who were below healthy donors. Patients who began taking nivolumab under 1 year after ASCT were left out. Compared with baseline, CD4+ but not CD8+ TCR diversity had risen significantly by C4D1.

The sequence was obtained from a human donor with classical Hodgkin lymphoma. The sequencing used peripheral blood mononuclear cells (PBMCs), collected at baseline.

CDR3 protein: CASSESLVSGANVLTF. CDR3 nucleotide sequence: TGTGCCAGCAGTGAATCGTTGGTCTCTGGGGCCAACGTCCTGACTTTC. The chain couples TRBV25-1 to TRBJ2-6; D remains unclear. The CDR3 contains 16 residues. Between the trimmed V and J ends, which lost 1 base and 0 bases, there was a span of 7 bases. Germline-derived CDR1 and CDR2 are MGHDK and SYGVNS. The full variable domain, in which reference TRBV25-1 and TRBJ2-6 provide the parts outside the CDR3, is EADIYQTPRYLVIGTGKKITLECSQTMGHDKMYWYQQDPGMELHLIHYSYGVNSTEKGDLSSESTVSRIRTEHFPLTLESARPSHTSQYLCASSESLVSGANVLTFGAGSRLTVL.